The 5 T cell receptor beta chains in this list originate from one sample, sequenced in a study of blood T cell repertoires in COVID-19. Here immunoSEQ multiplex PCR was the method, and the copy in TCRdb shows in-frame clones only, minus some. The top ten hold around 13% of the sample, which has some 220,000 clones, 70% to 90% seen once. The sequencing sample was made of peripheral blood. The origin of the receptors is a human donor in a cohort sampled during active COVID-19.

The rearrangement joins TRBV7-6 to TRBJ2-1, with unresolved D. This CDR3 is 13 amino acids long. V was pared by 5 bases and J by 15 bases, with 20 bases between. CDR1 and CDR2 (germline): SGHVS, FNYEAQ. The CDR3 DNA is TGTGCCAGCAGCCCTTCGACCCGACAAACGCTGTTCTTC. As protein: CASSPSTRQTLFF. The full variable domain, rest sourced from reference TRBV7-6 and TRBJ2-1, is GAGVSQSPRYKVTKRGQDVALRCDPISGHVSLYWYRQALGQGPEFLTYFNYEAQQDKSGLPNDRFSAERPEGSISTLTIQRTEQRDSAMYRCASSPSTRQTLFFGPGTRLTVL.

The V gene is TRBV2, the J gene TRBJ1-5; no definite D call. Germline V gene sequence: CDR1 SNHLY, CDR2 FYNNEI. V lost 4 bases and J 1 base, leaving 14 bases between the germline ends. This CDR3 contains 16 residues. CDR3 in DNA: TGTGCCAGCAGTGGTCGTACAGACATAAGCAATCAGCCCCAGCATTTT. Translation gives CASSGRTDISNQPQHF.

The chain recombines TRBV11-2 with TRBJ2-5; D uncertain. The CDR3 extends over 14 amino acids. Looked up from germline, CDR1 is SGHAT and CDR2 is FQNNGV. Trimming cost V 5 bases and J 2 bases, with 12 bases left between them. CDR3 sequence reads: CASSPPRRQETQYF. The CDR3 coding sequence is TGTGCCAGCAGCCCTCCTAGGCGGCAAGAGACCCAGTACTTC. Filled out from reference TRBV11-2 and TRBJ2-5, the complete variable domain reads EAGVAQSPRYKIIEKRQSVAFWCNPISGHATLYWYQQILGQGPKLLIQFQNNGVVDDSQLPKDRFSAERLKGVDSTLKIQPAKLEDSAVYLCASSPPRRQETQYFGPGTRLLVL.

DNA for the CDR3: TGCGCCAGCAGCTTGGGACAGACCACCGGGGAGCTGTTTTTT. It specifies CASSLGQTTGELFF. The chain uses TRBV5-1 and TRBJ2-2; TRBD1 might be the D (5 bases). Trimming took off 0 bases at V and 4 bases at J, with 7 bases between the two ends. The CDR3 loop spans 14 amino acids. Germline lookup yields CDR1 SGHRS and CDR2 YFSETQ.

DNA for the CDR3: TGCGCCAGCAGCCACAGACAGGGGGTCACTGAAGCTTTCTTT. This gives the protein CASSHRQGVTEAFF. V and J are TRBV5-1 and TRBJ1-1; TRBD1 aligns across 9 bases. This CDR3 contains 14 residues. Trimming cost V 4 bases and J 4 bases; bases outside gene matches: 5. CDR1 and CDR2 from the germline V gene are SGHRS and YFSETQ.